Given below is one TCR beta chain in context. Its matching antigen is unknown. This specimen belongs to a study of chemoradiotherapy in HPV16-positive cancers. Overall study results and limits: Only a couple of HPV16-positive patients supplied the functional HPV-specificity definition. Non-HPV-specific T cells did not expand in tumors during treatment, whereas candidate HPV-specific clones and E7-related motifs did.

Some clones are missing from TCRdb's copy, which holds only in-frame ones; the method was immunoSEQ multiplex PCR. The repertoire holds 53,000 or so clones, with more than 75% as singletons. This CDR3 region has 14 residues. V lost 0 bases to trimming and J lost 4 bases, with 11 bases between them. From germline, CDR1 is SGDLS and CDR2 YYNGEE. Material: blood, obtained from a patient who underwent chemoradiotherapy. This chain uses TRBV9 with TRBJ2-7, with D possibly TRBD1 on 5 matching bases. This clonotype was obtained from a human donor with HPV-associated anogenital cancer. This CDR3 reads CASSVEAGKYEQYF. CDR3 DNA: TGTGCCAGCAGCGTAGAGGCAGGGAAATACGAGCAGTACTTC.